Shown below are 22 T cell receptor beta chains from a single sample sequenced in a study of Ad26.COV2.S vaccination and SARS-CoV-2 variants. Treatment reported: 15 to 20 received Ad26.COV2.S at low or high dose, single or two shots; about 5 received placebo; per-sample allocation not given. Following the first vaccine or placebo injection, samples were taken on day 63. Data came from immunoSEQ multiplex PCR; TCRdb stores just in-frame clones and leaves some out. The sample holds around 300,000 clones, 80% to 90% seen once. The input for sequencing was peripheral blood, taken in a trial of Ad26.COV2.S vaccine versus placebo. The receptor source for this set is a person aged 18 to 65 who received the Ad26.COV2.S COVID-19 vaccine or a placebo.

The V gene is TRBV14, the J gene TRBJ2-1; 8 bases agree with TRBD2. The germline gives CDR1 SGHDN, CDR2 FVKESK. The CDR3 is 15 amino acids. The V gene end was trimmed by 5 bases and the J gene end by 6 bases; junction bases not matched to a gene: 9. The CDR3 coding sequence is TGTGCCAGCAGCGCCCACACCGGGACTAGCAATGAGCAGTTCTTC. This translates into CASSAHTGTSNEQFF.

The V gene is TRBV6-2 or TRBV6-3, the J gene TRBJ1-2, with 10 nucleotides matching TRBD1. Trimming at V came to 8 bases and at J to 6 bases, leaving 15 bases not matched to a gene. CDR1 is MNHEY and CDR2 is SVGEGT in the germline V gene. The CDR3 runs 16 residues. CDR3 sequence: CASCRDRGRTIDGYTF. As DNA, the CDR3 is TGTGCCAGCTGCCGGGACAGGGGCCGGACTATCGATGGCTACACCTTC.

This chain uses TRBV7-2 with TRBJ2-5, with TRBD2 identical over 8 bases. J lost 3 bases, V lost 0 bases, and 6 bases had no gene match. CDR3 length: 16 amino acids. Per the germline V gene, CDR1 is SGHTA and CDR2 is FQGNSA. The CDR3 protein is CASSLAGAGVKETQYF. Here the CDR3 DNA reads TGTGCCAGCAGCTTAGCAGGAGCGGGAGTTAAAGAGACCCAGTACTTC.

This clone has a single count. The genes are TRBV4-3 and TRBJ1-3; D may be TRBD1 (6 bases). In germline, CDR1 is LGHNA, CDR2 YSLEER. The V gene lost 0 bases and the J gene lost 5 bases, with 8 bases spanning the gap. This CDR3 region has 14 residues. This chain's CDR3 is CASSQEQGRNTIYF. In nucleotides, the CDR3 is TGCGCCAGCAGCCAAGAACAGGGCCGAAACACCATATATTTT.

This clone was found once. CDR3: CASSYLLGGLEQYF. The CDR3 DNA is TGTGCCAGCAGTTACTTACTAGGAGGGCTCGAGCAGTACTTC. The V and J genes are TRBV6-2 or TRBV6-3 and TRBJ2-7; D is possibly TRBD2 (6 bases). Germline loops: CDR1 MNHEY, CDR2 SVGEGT. Trimming removed 1 base at V and 6 bases at J, with 13 bases between. The CDR3 runs 14 residues.

This clone was detected only once. CDR3 amino acids: CASSDSGYNEQFF. The CDR3 DNA reads TGCGCCAGCAGCGATAGCGGTTACAATGAGCAGTTCTTC. The chain couples TRBV5-1 to TRBJ2-1; TRBD2 might be the D (6 bases). Germline V CDR1 and CDR2: SGHRS, YFSETQ. Trimming took off 4 bases at V and 4 bases at J, with 9 bases between the two ends. The CDR3 is 13 amino acids.

This clone has more than one count but fewer than ten. The genes are TRBV28 and TRBJ2-3, with 15 bases that match TRBD2. Germline V gene lookup returns CDR1 MDHEN and CDR2 SYDVKM. The junction had 7 bases not matched to a gene; V was cut back by 3 bases and J by 3 bases. The CDR3 runs to 18 residues. The CDR3, as DNA: TGTGCCAGCAGTTTTGGACTAGCGGGGGGGCGGTTAACAGATACGCAGTATTTT. Amino acids: CASSFGLAGGRLTDTQYF.

This clone occurred once. The chain recombines TRBV21-1 with TRBJ2-1; TRBD2 is taken as the D call from the table, unchecked against the DNA. TRBV21-1 is assigned pseudogene status. The CDR3 is 16 amino acids. CDR3 sequence reads: CARPKVGEGQDNEQFF. CDR3 bases: TGTGCCAGACCCAAGGTTGGGGAGGGCCAGGACAATGAGCAGTTCTTC.

The V and J genes are TRBV7-9 and TRBJ1-4; D gene unclear. Germline loops: CDR1 SEHNR, CDR2 FQNEAQ (reference sequence). V dropped 4 bases and J dropped 5 bases, with 20 bases sitting between them. This CDR3 contains 17 residues. The DNA of the CDR3 is TGTGCCAGCAGCTCACCACAAGTAGGGTTTGGGAATGAAAAACTGTTTTTT. Its protein product is CASSSPQVGFGNEKLFF.

Comment on this clone: The conserved phenylalanine or tryptophan normally closing the CDR3 is absent here, so this likely arose from a read error. No DNA is shown, since the ends of the CDR3 on it are uncertain; the CDR3 is the one TCRdb lists. The rearrangement uses TRBV12-3 or TRBV12-4 and TRBJ1-2; TRBD1 is the table's D call, not checked against the DNA. Including both end residues, the CDR3 is 11 amino acids long. The CDR3 protein is CASSLARTLTI.

This clone was recorded only once. The V call is TRBV11-2, the J call TRBJ2-5; TRBD2 matches 7 bases. The CDR3 sequence is 16 residues long. In germline, CDR1 is SGHAT, CDR2 FQNNGV. After removal of 0 bases from V and 7 bases from J, the junction contained 11 bases not matched to a gene. CDR3 loop: CASSLDARGWPVTQYF. The DNA of the CDR3 is TGTGCCAGCAGCTTAGATGCGCGGGGGTGGCCGGTGACCCAGTACTTC.

V usage is TRBV28 and J usage is TRBJ2-2, with 9 bases that match TRBD1. V was clipped by 11 bases and J by 1 base; unmatched bases: 11. The CDR3 loop spans 16 amino acids. Looked up from germline, CDR1 is MDHEN and CDR2 is SYDVKM. CDR3 residues: CAVGDGTGRNTGELFF. The CDR3 DNA sequence: TGTGCCGTAGGGGACGGGACAGGGAGGAACACCGGGGAGCTGTTTTTT.

The chain has TRBV7-2 and TRBJ2-1; 10 bases map to TRBD2. The germline CDR1 and CDR2 sequences are SGHTA and FQGNSA. V gave up 6 bases and J gave up 2 bases; unmatched junction bases: 4. The length of the CDR3 is 15 residues. The chain's CDR3 is CASRTTSGTYNEQFF. The CDR3 DNA is TGTGCCAGCAGAACCACTAGCGGGACCTACAATGAGCAGTTCTTC.

The chain combines TRBV10-3 with TRBJ2-1; TRBD2 matches at 10 bases. J was trimmed by 1 base and V by 3 bases; bases with no gene match: 3. CDR1 and CDR2 (germline): ENHRY, SYGVKD. CDR3 length: 16 amino acids. The CDR3 sequence is CAISEGLADSYNEQFF. Here the CDR3 DNA reads TGTGCCATCAGTGAAGGACTAGCGGATTCCTACAATGAGCAGTTCTTC.

V usage is TRBV3-1 (or the pseudogene TRBV3-2) and J usage is TRBJ2-7; TRBD2 aligns across 8 bases. This CDR3 comprises 14 residues. Trimming removed 4 bases from V and 3 bases from J; junction bases left unmatched: 5. Germline V gene data show CDR1 as LGHDT and CDR2 as YNNKEL (reference sequence). The CDR3 DNA sequence: TGTGCCAGCAGCCTTCGGGGGGGCGTCTACGAGCAGTACTTC. This translates into CASSLRGGVYEQYF.

The chain uses TRBV4-2 and TRBJ2-1; 7 nucleotides line up with TRBD1. Trimming at V came to 2 bases and at J to 0 bases, leaving 4 bases not matched to a gene. Per germline, CDR1 LGHNA and CDR2 YNFKEQ. The CDR3 extends over 16 amino acids. The CDR3, as DNA: TGTGCCAGCAGCCAACCTACAGGGGACTCCTACAATGAGCAGTTCTTC. Encoded protein: CASSQPTGDSYNEQFF.

This sequence joins TRBV2 and TRBJ2-7; D remains ambiguous. Between the trimmed V and J ends, which lost 1 base and 2 bases, there was a span of 9 bases. This CDR3 has 14 amino acids. Germline CDR1 and CDR2: SNHLY and FYNNEI. CDR3 sequence: CASSEGGTPYEQYF. Written as DNA, the CDR3 is TGTGCCAGCAGTGAAGGAGGCACGCCCTACGAGCAGTACTTC.

The chain recombines TRBV25-1 with TRBJ1-6; 9 bases align to TRBD1. The CDR3 runs 15 residues. Germline CDR1 MGHDK, CDR2 SYGVNS. V trimming: 2 bases; J trimming: 10 bases; junction bases outside the gene matches: 6. The CDR3 sequence is CASSEPGTGRSPLHF. The CDR3 nucleotides are TGTGCCAGCAGTGAACCCGGGACAGGGAGGTCACCCCTCCACTTT.

The chain joins TRBV5-4 to TRBJ2-5, with 9 bases that match TRBD2. The CDR3 length is 16 residues. The germline CDR1 and CDR2 sequences are SGHNT and YYREEE (reference sequence). Trimming removed 4 bases from V and 0 bases from J; junction bases left unmatched: 7. The CDR3 protein is CASSPGGTSYQETQYF. In nucleotides, the CDR3 is TGTGCCAGCAGCCCCGGAGGGACTAGCTACCAAGAGACCCAGTACTTC.

The rearrangement uses TRBV5-6 and TRBJ2-7; D ambiguous. V lost 0 bases and J lost 4, with 11 bases in between. Germline CDR1 reads SGHDT; CDR2 reads YYEEEE. This CDR3 has 14 amino acids. The CDR3 sequence: CASSLDAFEYEQYF. The CDR3, as DNA: TGTGCCAGCAGCTTGGATGCTTTCGAGTACGAGCAGTACTTC. The full variable domain, completed using reference TRBV5-6 and TRBJ2-7, is DAGVTQSPTHLIKTRGQQVTLRCSPKSGHDTVSWYQQALGQGPQFIFQYYEEEERQRGNFPDRFSGHQFPNYSSELNVNALLLGDSALYLCASSLDAFEYEQYFGPGTRLTVT.

V is TRBV10-1 and J is TRBJ2-3, with TRBD2 as a possible D gene (5 bases). CDR1 and CDR2 from the germline V gene are WNHNN and SYGVQD (reference sequence). CDR3 length equals 15 residues. Trimming removed 8 bases at V and 2 bases at J, with 17 bases between. CDR3 protein: CASFGLFGNTDTQYF. DNA for the CDR3: TGCGCCAGCTTCGGACTGTTCGGTAACACAGATACGCAGTATTTT.

The chain is built from TRBV7-2 and TRBJ2-3; unclear D gene. The CDR3 is 16 residues long. The V and J ends lost 0 bases and 2 bases respectively, with 12 bases between them. The V gene's germline CDR1 is SGHTA and CDR2 FQGNSA. Here the CDR3 reads CASSLATQFPTDTQYF. The CDR3, as DNA: TGTGCCAGCAGCTTAGCTACCCAATTCCCCACAGATACGCAGTATTTT.